The clone carrying this TCR beta chain was found a few times. Its antigen is not identified. The sample belongs to a study of T-cell memory formation after mild COVID-19. Study-wide results and limits: Second-wave clones that peaked on day 37 lacked confirmed SARS-CoV-2 specificity.

V gave up 0 bases and J gave up 10 bases, with 12 bases separating them. Per germline, CDR1 DFQATT and CDR2 SNEGSKA (reference sequence). This CDR3 spans 12 amino acids. TCRdb fed the 5' RACE reads into MiXCR, producing one record per CDR3 protein. In the table there are roughly 150,000 distinct CDR3 sequences, 10% to 15% of which are singletons. The specimen sequenced was PBMCs or a T cell subset sorted from them (not recorded which). This TCR was recovered from a young man who had mild COVID-19 (a few samples of this study predate the infection). Cell type and time point are not known. The rearrangement uses TRBV20-1 and TRBJ1-2; D not resolved. DNA for the CDR3: TGCAGTGCTAGAGACGACTCGGAGTTCTACACCTTC. It is translated as CSARDDSEFYTF.